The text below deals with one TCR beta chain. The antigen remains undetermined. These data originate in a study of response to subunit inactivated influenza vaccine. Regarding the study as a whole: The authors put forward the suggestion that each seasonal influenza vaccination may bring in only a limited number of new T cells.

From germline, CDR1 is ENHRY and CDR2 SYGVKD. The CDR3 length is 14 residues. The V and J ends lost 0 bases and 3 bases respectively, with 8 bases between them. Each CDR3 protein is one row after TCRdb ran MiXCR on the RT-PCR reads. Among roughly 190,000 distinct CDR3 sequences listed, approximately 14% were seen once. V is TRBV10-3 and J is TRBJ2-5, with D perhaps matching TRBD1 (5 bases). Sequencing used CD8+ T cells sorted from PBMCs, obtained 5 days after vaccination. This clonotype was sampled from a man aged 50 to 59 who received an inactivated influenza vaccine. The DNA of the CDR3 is TGTGCCATCAGTGAGTCAGGCAGGGAAGAGACCCAGTACTTC. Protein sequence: CAISESGREETQYF.